This record looks at one TCR beta chain sequence and its context. The data derive from a study of identical twins. TCRdb reprocessed the 5' RACE reads with MiXCR, giving one entry per CDR3 protein. The sample comprises around 530,000 distinct CDR3 sequences, roughly 15% of which are singletons, and roughly 0.43% rests with the top ten. Trimming left V 1 base short and J 2 bases short, with 14 bases between. Germline-derived CDR1 and CDR2 are SGDLS and YYNGEE. The CDR3 covers 16 residues. Separately, the same data were catalogued under a study of yellow fever vaccine responses in identical twins.

This sequence was found in a woman younger than 35 in good health. Sequencing was done on a sample of CD4+ T cells sorted from blood. V gene TRBV9 combines with J gene TRBJ2-3, with D possibly TRBD2 on 6 matching bases. CDR3 sequence reads: CASSVPFGGATDTQYF. The CDR3, as DNA: TGTGCCAGCAGCGTACCCTTCGGGGGTGCCACAGATACGCAGTATTTT.